Presented here are 14 T cell receptor beta chains from one specimen sequenced in a study of blood T cell repertoires in COVID-19. Profiled with immunoSEQ multiplex PCR; TCRdb holds only in-frame clones, not every one. The sample gives approximately 200,000 clones, 90% to 95% of which show up once; 0.7% to 0.8% is in the top ten. Sequenced material: peripheral blood. The origin of the receptors is a young man with COVID-19, enrolled during active disease.

This chain joins TRBV2 and TRBJ2-7; 10 positions match TRBD2. V trimming: 5 bases; J trimming: 0 bases; junction bases outside the gene matches: 7. The CDR3 spans 16 residues. CDR1 and CDR2 from the germline V gene are SNHLY and FYNNEI. CDR3 sequence (DNA): TGTGCCAGCAGTCCTAGCGGGGGTTCCAGCTCCTACGAGCAGTACTTC. Translation: CASSPSGGSSSYEQYF.

The gene calls are TRBV27 and TRBJ1-2; 7 bases agree with TRBD1. J was trimmed by 8 bases and V by 2 bases; bases with no gene match: 11. This CDR3 comprises 15 residues. Germline CDR1 reads MNHEY; CDR2 reads SMNVEV (reference sequence). CDR3 nucleotides: TGTGCCAGCAGTTTAAGTTTAGGAGGGGGCGGAGGCTACACCTTC. Its protein product is CASSLSLGGGGGYTF.

V is TRBV6-5 and J is TRBJ1-6, with TRBD1 identical over 7 bases. The V gene end was trimmed by 6 bases and the J gene end by 4 bases; junction bases not matched to a gene: 6. This CDR3 comprises 15 residues. Germline assignment: CDR1 MNHEY and CDR2 SVGAGI. CDR3 nucleotides: TGTGCCAGCAGACCCGGGACAGCTTATAATTCACCCCTCCACTTT. This codes for CASRPGTAYNSPLHF.

CDR3 sequence: CASSFGLAGGENIQYF. The CDR3 DNA reads as TGCGCCAGCAGTTTCGGACTAGCGGGGGGAGAAAACATTCAGTACTTC. The chain is built from TRBV5-1 and TRBJ2-4; 14 nucleotides agree with TRBD2. In germline, CDR1 is SGHRS, CDR2 YFSETQ. V shed 5 bases, J shed 5 bases, and the junction held 6 bases outside the gene matches. CDR3 length equals 16 residues. The full variable domain, in which reference TRBV5-1 and TRBJ2-4 provide the parts outside the CDR3, is KAGVTQTPRYLIKTRGQQVTLSCSPISGHRSVSWYQQTPGQGLQFLFEYFSETQRNKGNFPGRFSGRQFSNSRSEMNVSTLELGDSALYLCASSFGLAGGENIQYFGAGTRLSVL.

The gene calls are TRBV6-5 and TRBJ1-2; weak D call: TRBD1 (6 bases). Germline loops: CDR1 MNHEY, CDR2 SVGAGI. Trimming shortened V by 3 bases and J by 5 bases, and 13 bases separated the two germline ends. This CDR3 has 14 residues. The CDR3 loop is CASSYEGDVYGYTF. The CDR3 coding sequence is TGTGCCAGCAGTTATGAGGGGGACGTGTATGGCTACACCTTC.

This chain joins TRBV3-1 (or the pseudogene TRBV3-2) and TRBJ2-7, with TRBD2 as a possible D gene (6 bases). Germline V gene data show CDR1 as LGHDT and CDR2 as YNNKEL (reference sequence). The CDR3 is 16 residues long. With 4 bases removed from V and 0 bases from J, the gap between germline ends came to 16 bases. DNA for the CDR3: TGTGCCAGCAGCCCTTTGGGGGGTCCCTTCTCCTACGAGCAGTACTTC. Translating it yields CASSPLGGPFSYEQYF.

The V and J genes are TRBV29-1 and TRBJ2-1, with D perhaps matching TRBD2 (6 bases). CDR3 length: 14 amino acids. Trimming stripped 7 bases from V and 5 bases from J, with 18 bases between. Germline V lookup: CDR1 SQVTM, CDR2 ANQGSEA. The CDR3 sequence: CSAPSWAGNNEQFF. CDR3 bases: TGCAGCGCCCCTAGTTGGGCGGGAAACAATGAGCAGTTCTTC.

The rearrangement uses TRBV2 and TRBJ1-5; D possibly corresponds to TRBD1 (6 bases). The CDR3 sequence is 16 residues long. CDR1 SNHLY and CDR2 FYNNEI come from the germline V gene. V was cut by 6 bases and J by 4 bases, with 19 bases left in between. CDR3 DNA sequence: TGTGCCAGCAGGCGGCATCAGGGGATGGGAAATCAGCCCCAGCATTTT. Translating gives CASRRHQGMGNQPQHF.

The chain has TRBV6-5 and TRBJ2-5, with a weak D call TRBD2 (7 bases). V was clipped by 6 bases and J by 4 bases, with 15 bases between them. Germline V CDR1 and CDR2: MNHEY, SVGAGI. This CDR3 region has 14 residues. The CDR3 region is CASRGGGAAETQYF. In DNA form, the CDR3 reads TGTGCCAGCAGGGGAGGGGGTGCGGCAGAGACCCAGTACTTC.

V and J are TRBV6-5 and TRBJ2-1; TRBD2 aligns across 7 bases. There are 14 residues in the CDR3. Trimming cost V 11 bases and J 2 bases; bases outside gene matches: 9. Germline loops: CDR1 MNHEY, CDR2 SVGAGI. The CDR3 nucleotides are TGTGCCGGGACGGGGGGTAGGACCTACAATGAGCAGTTCTTC. Protein product: CAGTGGRTYNEQFF.

This sequence joins TRBV19 and TRBJ1-6, with D unclear. CDR3 length equals 12 residues. Per germline, CDR1 LNHDA and CDR2 SQIVND (reference sequence). V shed 1 base and J shed 8 bases, with 3 bases lying between them. The CDR3 sequence is CASSIADSPLHF. The DNA of the CDR3 is TGTGCCAGTAGTATAGCGGATTCACCCCTCCACTTT.

This clone appeared a single time. The chain employs TRBV19 and TRBJ1-1; TRBD1 agrees at 8 bases. J lost 1 base, V lost 5 bases, and 9 bases had no gene match. Per the germline V gene, CDR1 is LNHDA and CDR2 is SQIVND (reference sequence). The CDR3 covers 16 residues. DNA for the CDR3: TGTGCCAGTAGTCCTGGACAGGGATTGAGGAACACTGAAGCTTTCTTT. This translates into CASSPGQGLRNTEAFF.

The chain has TRBV9 and TRBJ2-1; 7 bases are a match to TRBD1. The V gene's germline CDR1 is SGDLS and CDR2 YYNGEE. The ends lost 7 bases at V and 0 bases at J; junction bases unmatched: 7. This CDR3 region has 15 residues. CDR3 DNA sequence: TGTGCCAGCGCTCGAGGGGGCAGCTCCTACAATGAGCAGTTCTTC. It encodes CASARGGSSYNEQFF.

The V gene is TRBV2, the J gene TRBJ2-5; D ambiguous. V was cut by 5 bases and J by 5 bases, with 12 bases left in between. Germline-derived CDR1 and CDR2 are SNHLY and FYNNEI. The CDR3 consists of 13 residues. The CDR3 loop is CASSPRGEETQYF. The CDR3 nucleotides read TGTGCCAGCAGTCCCCGTGGTGAGGAGACCCAGTACTTC.